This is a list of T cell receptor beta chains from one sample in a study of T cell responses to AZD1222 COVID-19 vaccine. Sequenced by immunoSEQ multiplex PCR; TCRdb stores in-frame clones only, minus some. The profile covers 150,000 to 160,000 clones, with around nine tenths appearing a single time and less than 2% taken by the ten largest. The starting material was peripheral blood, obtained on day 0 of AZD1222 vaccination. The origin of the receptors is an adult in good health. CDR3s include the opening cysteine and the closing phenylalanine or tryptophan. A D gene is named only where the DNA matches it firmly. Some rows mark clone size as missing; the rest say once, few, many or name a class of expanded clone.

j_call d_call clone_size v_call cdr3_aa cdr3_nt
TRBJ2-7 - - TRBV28 CASSFRGSSYEQYF TGTGCCAGCAGTTTTAGGGGCAGCTCCTACGAGCAGTACTTC
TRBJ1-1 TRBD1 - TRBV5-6 CASSLGTVTYAFF TGTGCCAGCAGCCTTGGGACAGTAACCTATGCTTTCTTT
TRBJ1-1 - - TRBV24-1 CATRDKLNTEAFF TGTGCCACTCGGGACAAACTGAACACTGAAGCTTTCTTT
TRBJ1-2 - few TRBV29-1 CSVGIGDYGYTF TGCAGCGTTGGAATAGGGGACTATGGCTACACCTTC
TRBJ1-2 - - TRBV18 CASSPPGYHNYGYTF TGTGCCAGCTCACCACCGGGGTATCATAACTATGGCTACACCTTC
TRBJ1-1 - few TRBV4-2 CASSQDRWGLNTEAFF TGTGCCAGCAGCCAAGATCGATGGGGACTGAACACTGAAGCTTTCTTT
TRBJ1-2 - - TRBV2 CASGNYGYTF TGTGCCAGCGGCAACTATGGCTACACCTTC
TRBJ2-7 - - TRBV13 CASSSYSYEQYF TGTGCCAGCAGCTCCTACTCTTACGAGCAGTACTTC
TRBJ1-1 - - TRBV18 CASLSTGVGTEAFF TGTGCCAGCTTGTCCACTGGGGTGGGCACTGAAGCTTTCTTT
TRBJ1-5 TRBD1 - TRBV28 CASSFPGQGYSNQPQHF TGTGCCAGCAGTTTCCCGGGACAGGGCTATAGCAATCAGCCCCAGCATTTT
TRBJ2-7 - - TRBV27 CASSSRGPRDEQYF TGTGCCAGCAGTTCCAGGGGACCCCGCGACGAGCAGTACTTC
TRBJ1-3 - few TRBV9 CASSVGSGNGNTIYF TGTGCCAGCAGCGTAGGGTCCGGGAATGGAAACACCATATATTTT
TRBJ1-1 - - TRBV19 CASSIGLLNTEAFF TGTGCCAGTAGTATCGGGCTTTTGAACACTGAAGCTTTCTTT
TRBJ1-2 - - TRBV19 CASSPPLANIPPYGYTF TGTGCCAGTAGCCCCCCCCTCGCAAACATACCTCCCTATGGCTACACCTTC
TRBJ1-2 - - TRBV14 CASSQAGDAPPYTF TGTGCCAGCAGCCAAGCCGGGGACGCCCCTCCCTACACCTTC
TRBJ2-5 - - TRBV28 CASSLAEETQYF TGTGCCAGCAGTTTAGCGGAAGAGACCCAGTACTTC
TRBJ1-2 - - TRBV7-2 CASSQGGRNYGYTF TGTGCCAGCAGCCAGGGAGGCAGAAACTATGGCTACACCTTC
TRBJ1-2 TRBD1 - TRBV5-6 CASSSGTASYGYTF TGTGCCAGCAGCTCCGGGACAGCAAGCTATGGCTACACCTTC
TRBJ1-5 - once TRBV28 CASSLGFSNQPQHF TGTGCCAGCAGTTTAGGTTTTAGCAATCAGCCCCAGCATTTT
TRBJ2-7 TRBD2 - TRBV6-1 CASSEQRLAGAYEQYF TGTGCCAGCAGTGAACAGAGACTAGCGGGAGCCTACGAGCAGTACTTC
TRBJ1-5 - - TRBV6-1 CASSETAYSNQPQHF TGTGCCAGCAGTGAGACAGCATATAGCAATCAGCCCCAGCATTTT
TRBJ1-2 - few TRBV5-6 CASSFSGAQYGYTF TGTGCCAGCAGCTTCTCAGGGGCGCAGTATGGCTACACCTTC
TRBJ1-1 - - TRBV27 CASSLIETGPGNTEAFF TGTGCCAGCAGTTTAATCGAGACAGGCCCAGGTAACACTGAAGCTTTCTTT
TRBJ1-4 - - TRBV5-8 CASSLGIRNEKLFF TGTGCCAGCAGCTTAGGTATCCGGAATGAAAAACTGTTTTTT
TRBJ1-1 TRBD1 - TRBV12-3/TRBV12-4 CASSSQQGAEAFF TGTGCCAGCAGTTCCCAACAGGGGGCTGAAGCTTTCTTT
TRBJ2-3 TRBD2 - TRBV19 CATVRSGIPDTQYF TGTGCCACCGTTCGAAGCGGGATCCCAGATACGCAGTATTTT
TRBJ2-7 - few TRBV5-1 CASSLRAGSYEQYF TGCGCCAGCAGCTTGAGGGCGGGGTCCTACGAGCAGTACTTC
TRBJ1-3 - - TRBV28 CASSFGRPSGNTIYF TGTGCCAGCAGTTTCGGGAGGCCCTCTGGAAACACCATATATTTT
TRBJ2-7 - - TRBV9 CASSALAEGAFEQYF TGTGCCAGCAGCGCATTAGCGGAGGGGGCCTTCGAGCAGTACTTC
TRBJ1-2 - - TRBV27 CASSLLGGQSYGYTF TGTGCCAGCAGTTTATTGGGGGGGCAAAGCTATGGCTACACCTTC
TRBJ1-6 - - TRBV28 CASSRVKPLHF TGTGCCAGCAGCAGGGTGAAGCCCCTCCACTTT
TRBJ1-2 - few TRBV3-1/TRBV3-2 CASSQGVRQGGYTF TGTGCCAGCAGCCAAGGTGTACGGCAGGGAGGCTACACCTTC
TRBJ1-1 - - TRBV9 CASSLGGGNTEAFF TGTGCCAGCAGCTTAGGAGGGGGGAACACTGAAGCTTTCTTT
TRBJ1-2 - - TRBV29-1 CSVEEAGFYGYTF TGCAGCGTGGAAGAGGCAGGCTTCTATGGCTACACCTTC
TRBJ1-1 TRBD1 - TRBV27 CASSLSILRQGGAFF TGTGCCAGCAGTTTATCGATCCTAAGACAGGGGGGAGCTTTCTTT
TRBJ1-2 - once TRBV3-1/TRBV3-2 CASSQGGVEGYTF TGTGCCAGCAGCCAAGGGGGCGTCGAGGGCTACACCTTC
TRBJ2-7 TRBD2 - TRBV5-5 CASSLGLASYEQYF TGTGCCAGCAGCTTGGGACTAGCCTCCTACGAGCAGTACTTC
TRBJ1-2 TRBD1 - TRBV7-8 CASSPLTGGYGYTF TGTGCCAGCAGCCCATTGACAGGGGGCTATGGCTACACCTTC
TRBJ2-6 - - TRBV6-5 CASSYYGSGANVLTF TGTGCCAGCAGTTACTACGGCTCTGGGGCCAACGTCCTGACTTTC
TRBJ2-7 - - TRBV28 CASSLRGFPWYEQYF TGTGCCAGCAGTTTACGTGGGTTCCCCTGGTACGAGCAGTACTTC
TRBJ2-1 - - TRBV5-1 CASNPGRWDEQFF TGCGCCAGCAACCCCGGGCGTTGGGATGAGCAGTTCTTC
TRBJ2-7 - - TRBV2 CASSSSLVYEQYF TGTGCCAGCAGCTCTAGCCTTGTCTACGAGCAGTACTTC
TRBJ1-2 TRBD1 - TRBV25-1 CASTRRDRVNSIDGYTF TGTGCCAGCACTCGCCGGGACAGGGTAAATTCGATCGATGGCTACACCTTC
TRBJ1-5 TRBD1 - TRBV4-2 CASSQTGGDSNQPQHF TGTGCCAGCAGCCAGACAGGGGGCGATAGCAATCAGCCCCAGCATTTT
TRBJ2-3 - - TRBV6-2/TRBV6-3 CASSFWPNTDTQYF TGTGCCAGCAGTTTTTGGCCCAACACAGATACGCAGTATTTT